The source of this TCR beta chain is a study of blood T cell repertoires in COVID-19. For the study at large: Sources were T cells, B-cell-depleted T cells, or PBMCs; the material itself was cDNA or gDNA.

The table came from immunoSEQ multiplex PCR; TCRdb's copy has only in-frame clones and leaves some out. The data contain more than 250,000 clones, around 90% of them singletons. This clone appeared once. Assignment of participants to cohorts was predicated upon participant-reported clinical history. J lost 4 bases, V lost 7 bases, and 11 bases had no gene match. CDR1 SGHAT and CDR2 FQNNGV come from the germline V gene. This CDR3 is 15 amino acids long. This clonotype was sampled from a woman aged 25 to 39 who had recovered from COVID-19. Sequenced input: PBMCs or T cells enriched from blood (not recorded which). This chain uses TRBV11-2 with TRBJ1-1; 8 bases fit TRBD1. CDR3 bases: TGTGCCAGCAATCTACAGGGGGGTTCAGGCACTGAAGCTTTCTTT. This gives the protein CASNLQGGSGTEAFF.